This T cell receptor beta chain was profiled in a study of regulatory T cells in long-lasting Graves disease. This clonotype was counted ten times or more. Arm-PCR of CDR3 regions with iRepertoire HTBI primers generated TCR beta libraries. MiXCR, run by TCRdb on the multiplex PCR reads, gives a single entry per CDR3 protein. The sample has some 460,000 distinct CDR3 sequences, 15% to 20% seen once. Time point: newly diagnosed GD, antithyroid drugs for less than 3 months. PBMC RNA served as the TCR library source. Germline V CDR1 and CDR2: MNHEY, SVGAGI. The V end was cut by 0 bases, the J end by 5 bases, with 13 bases between. The CDR3 sequence is 16 residues long. This sample was shared with a second study, whose subject was T cells in Graves' hyperthyroidism and ophthalmopathy.

The rearrangement uses TRBV6-5 and TRBJ2-2; possibly TRBD1 or TRBD2 for D (5 bases each). The sample here was peripheral blood mononuclear cells (PBMCs), taken at new diagnosis, from a patient treated with antithyroid drugs. This TCR derives from a middle-aged man with Graves disease. The CDR3 DNA reads as TGTGCCAGCAGTTACTCTGGGGGACCTTCGACCGGGGAGCTGTTTTTT. This translates into CASSYSGGPSTGELFF.